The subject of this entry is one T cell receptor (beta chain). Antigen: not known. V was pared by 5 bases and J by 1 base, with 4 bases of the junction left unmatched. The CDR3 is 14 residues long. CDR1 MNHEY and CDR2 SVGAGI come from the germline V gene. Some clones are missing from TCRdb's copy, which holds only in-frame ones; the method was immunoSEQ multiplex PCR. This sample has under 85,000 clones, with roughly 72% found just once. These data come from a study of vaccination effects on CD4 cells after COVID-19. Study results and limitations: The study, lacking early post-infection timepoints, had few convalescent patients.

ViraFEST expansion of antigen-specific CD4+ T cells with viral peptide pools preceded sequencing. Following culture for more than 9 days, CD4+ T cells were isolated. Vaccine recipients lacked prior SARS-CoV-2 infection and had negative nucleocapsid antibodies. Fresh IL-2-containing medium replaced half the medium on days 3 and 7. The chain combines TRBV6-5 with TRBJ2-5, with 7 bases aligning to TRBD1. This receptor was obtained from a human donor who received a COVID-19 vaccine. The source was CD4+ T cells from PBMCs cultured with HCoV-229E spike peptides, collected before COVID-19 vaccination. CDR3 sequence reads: CASSRDSFQETQYF. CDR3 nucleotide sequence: TGTGCCAGCAGTCGGGACAGTTTCCAAGAGACCCAGTACTTC.